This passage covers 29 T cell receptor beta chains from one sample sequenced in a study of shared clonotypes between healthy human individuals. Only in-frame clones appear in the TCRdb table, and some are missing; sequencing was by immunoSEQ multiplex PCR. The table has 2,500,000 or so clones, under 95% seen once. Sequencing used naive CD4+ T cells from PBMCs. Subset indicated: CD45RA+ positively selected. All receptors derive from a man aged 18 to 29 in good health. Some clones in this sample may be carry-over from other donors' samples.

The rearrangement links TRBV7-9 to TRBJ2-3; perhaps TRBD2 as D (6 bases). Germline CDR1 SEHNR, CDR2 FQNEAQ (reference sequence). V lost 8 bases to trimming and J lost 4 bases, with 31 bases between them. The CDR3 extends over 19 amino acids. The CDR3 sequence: CASADGGSLRVDWSDTQYF. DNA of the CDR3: TGTGCCAGCGCGGATGGAGGGAGTTTGAGGGTAGATTGGTCAGATACGCAGTATTTT. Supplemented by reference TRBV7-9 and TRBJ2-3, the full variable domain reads DTGVSQNPRHKITKRGQNVTFRCDPISEHNRLYWYRQTLGQGPEFLTYFQNEAQLEKSRLLSDRFSAERPKGSFSTLEIQRTEQGDSAMYLCASADGGSLRVDWSDTQYFGPGTRLTVL.

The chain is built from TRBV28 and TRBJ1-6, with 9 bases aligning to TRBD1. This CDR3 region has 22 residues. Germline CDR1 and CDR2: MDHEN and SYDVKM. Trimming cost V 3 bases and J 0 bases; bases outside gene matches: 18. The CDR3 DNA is TGTGCCAGCAGTTTCCCCCGGGACAGGGAGGATCGGTGGGGCTCCTATAATTCACCCCTCCACTTT. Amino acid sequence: CASSFPRDREDRWGSYNSPLHF.

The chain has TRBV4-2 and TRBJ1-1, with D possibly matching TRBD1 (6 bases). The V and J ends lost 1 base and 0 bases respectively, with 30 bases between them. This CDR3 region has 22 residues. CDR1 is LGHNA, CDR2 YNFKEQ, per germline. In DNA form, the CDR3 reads TGTGCCAGCAGCCAAGGTTACAAGATGGGGGACACAGGTAGAGTTATGAACACTGAAGCTTTCTTT. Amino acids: CASSQGYKMGDTGRVMNTEAFF.

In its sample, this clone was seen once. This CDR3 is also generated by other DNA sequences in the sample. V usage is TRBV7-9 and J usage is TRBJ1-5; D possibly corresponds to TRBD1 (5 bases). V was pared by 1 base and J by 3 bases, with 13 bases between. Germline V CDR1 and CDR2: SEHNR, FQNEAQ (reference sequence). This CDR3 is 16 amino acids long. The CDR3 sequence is CASSLGVGGDNQPQHF. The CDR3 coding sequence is TGTGCCAGCAGCTTAGGTGTCGGGGGGGACAATCAGCCCCAGCATTTT.

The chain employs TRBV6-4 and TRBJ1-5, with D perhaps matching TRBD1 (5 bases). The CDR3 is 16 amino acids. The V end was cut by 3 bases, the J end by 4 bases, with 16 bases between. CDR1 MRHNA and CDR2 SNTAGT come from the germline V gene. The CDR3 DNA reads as TGTGCCAGCAGTGAGATGACGGAGGGGCCGAATCAGCCCCAGCATTTT. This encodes CASSEMTEGPNQPQHF.

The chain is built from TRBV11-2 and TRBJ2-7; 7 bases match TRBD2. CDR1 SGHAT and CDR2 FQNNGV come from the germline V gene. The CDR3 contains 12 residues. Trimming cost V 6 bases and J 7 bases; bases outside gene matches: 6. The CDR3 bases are TGTGCCAGCAGACCTCACGGGAGGGAGCAGTACTTC. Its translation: CASRPHGREQYF.

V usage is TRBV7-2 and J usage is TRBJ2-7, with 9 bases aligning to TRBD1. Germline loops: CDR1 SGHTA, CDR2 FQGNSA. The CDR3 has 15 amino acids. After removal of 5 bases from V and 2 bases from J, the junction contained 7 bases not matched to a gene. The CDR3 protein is CASSTRTGDTYEQYF. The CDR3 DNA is TGTGCCAGCAGCACCCGGACAGGGGATACCTACGAGCAGTACTTC.

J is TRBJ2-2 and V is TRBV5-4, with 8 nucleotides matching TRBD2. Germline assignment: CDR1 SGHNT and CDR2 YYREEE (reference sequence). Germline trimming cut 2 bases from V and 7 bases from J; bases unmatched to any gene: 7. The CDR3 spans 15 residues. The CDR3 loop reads CASSFGGTSSGELFF. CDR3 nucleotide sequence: TGTGCCAGCAGCTTCGGTGGGACTAGTAGCGGGGAGCTGTTTTTT.

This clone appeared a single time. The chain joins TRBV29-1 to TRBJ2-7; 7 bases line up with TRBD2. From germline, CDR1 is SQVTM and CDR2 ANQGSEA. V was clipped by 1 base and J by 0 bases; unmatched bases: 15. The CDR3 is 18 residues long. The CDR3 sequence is CSVEARPIGAGSSYEQYF. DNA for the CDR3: TGCAGCGTTGAAGCTAGGCCCATCGGAGCGGGGAGCTCCTACGAGCAGTACTTC.

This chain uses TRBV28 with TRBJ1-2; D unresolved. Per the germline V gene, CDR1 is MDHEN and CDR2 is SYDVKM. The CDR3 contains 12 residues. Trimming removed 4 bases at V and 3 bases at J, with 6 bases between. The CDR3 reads CASSSFDYGYTF. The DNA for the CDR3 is TGTGCCAGCAGTTCTTTTGACTATGGCTACACCTTC.

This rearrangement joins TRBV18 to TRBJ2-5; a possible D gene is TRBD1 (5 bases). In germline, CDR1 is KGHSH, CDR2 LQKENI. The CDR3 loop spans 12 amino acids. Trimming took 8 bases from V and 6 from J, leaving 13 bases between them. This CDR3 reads CASQGARQTQYF. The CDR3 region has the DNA TGTGCCAGCCAGGGCGCTCGGCAGACCCAGTACTTC.

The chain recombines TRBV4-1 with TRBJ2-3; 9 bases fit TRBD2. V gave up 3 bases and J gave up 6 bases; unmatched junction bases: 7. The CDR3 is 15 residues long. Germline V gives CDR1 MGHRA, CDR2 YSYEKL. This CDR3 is CASSHVGGRGDTQYF. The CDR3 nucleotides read TGCGCCAGCAGCCACGTCGGCGGGAGGGGCGATACGCAGTATTTT.

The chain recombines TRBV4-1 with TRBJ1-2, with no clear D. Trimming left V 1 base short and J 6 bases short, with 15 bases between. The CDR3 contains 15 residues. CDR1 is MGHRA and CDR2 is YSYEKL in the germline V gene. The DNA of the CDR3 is TGCGCCAGCAGCCAAGTTTCCGCCAAGCACGATGGCTACACCTTC. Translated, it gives CASSQVSAKHDGYTF.

CDR3 coding DNA: TGTGCCACCAGGGGTACAACTAATGAAAAACTGTTTTTT. It translates to CATRGTTNEKLFF. The rearrangement joins TRBV6-1 to TRBJ1-4; a weak D match, TRBD1 (6 bases). The CDR3 runs 13 residues. Germline CDR1 and CDR2: MNHNS and SASEGT. Trimming removed 10 bases at V and 0 bases at J, with 9 bases between.

The CDR3 sequence: CASSEGVETQYF. CDR3 coding DNA: TGTGCCAGCAGCGAGGGGGTGGAGACCCAGTACTTC. The chain uses TRBV2 and TRBJ2-5; a weak D match, TRBD1 (6 bases). V lost 6 bases and J lost 5, with 10 bases in between. The CDR3 contains 12 residues. Looked up from germline, CDR1 is SNHLY and CDR2 is FYNNEI.

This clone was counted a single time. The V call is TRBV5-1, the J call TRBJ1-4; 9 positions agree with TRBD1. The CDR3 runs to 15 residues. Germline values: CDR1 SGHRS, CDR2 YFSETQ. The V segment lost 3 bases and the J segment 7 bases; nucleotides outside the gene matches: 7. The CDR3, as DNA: TGCGCCAGCAGCTCCCAACAGGGGGCCGGTGAAAAACTGTTTTTT. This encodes CASSSQQGAGEKLFF. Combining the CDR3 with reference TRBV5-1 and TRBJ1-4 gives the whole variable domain KAGVTQTPRYLIKTRGQQVTLSCSPISGHRSVSWYQQTPGQGLQFLFEYFSETQRNKGNFPGRFSGRQFSNSRSEMNVSTLELGDSALYLCASSSQQGAGEKLFFGSGTQLSVL.

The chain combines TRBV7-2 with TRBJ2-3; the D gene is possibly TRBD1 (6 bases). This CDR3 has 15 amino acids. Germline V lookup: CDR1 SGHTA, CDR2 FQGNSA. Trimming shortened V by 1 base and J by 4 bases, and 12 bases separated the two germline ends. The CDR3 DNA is TGTGCCAGCAGCTTAGAGGGGGTATCGGCAGATACGCAGTATTTT. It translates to CASSLEGVSADTQYF.

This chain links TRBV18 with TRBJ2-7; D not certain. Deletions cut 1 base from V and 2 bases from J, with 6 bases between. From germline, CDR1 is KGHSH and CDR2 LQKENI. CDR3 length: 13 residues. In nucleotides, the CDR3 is TGTGCCAGCTCACCACGGAGCCCCTACGAGCAGTACTTC. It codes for CASSPRSPYEQYF.

CDR3 coding DNA: TGCGCCAGCAGCCTGGCCGGGACTAACGCCAGAGGGGAGCTGTTTTTT. Translating gives CASSLAGTNARGELFF. The chain employs TRBV5-1 and TRBJ2-2; 7 nucleotides match TRBD2. From germline, CDR1 is SGHRS and CDR2 YFSETQ. This CDR3 is built from 16 residues. The J segment lost 8 bases and the V segment lost 4 bases, leaving 14 bases of the junction unmatched.

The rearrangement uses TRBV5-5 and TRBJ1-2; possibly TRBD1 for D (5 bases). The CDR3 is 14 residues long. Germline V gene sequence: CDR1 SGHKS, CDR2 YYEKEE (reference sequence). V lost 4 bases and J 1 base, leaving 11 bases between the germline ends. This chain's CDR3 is CASSGSQGNYGYTF. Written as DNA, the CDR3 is TGTGCCAGCAGCGGGAGCCAGGGTAACTATGGCTACACCTTC.

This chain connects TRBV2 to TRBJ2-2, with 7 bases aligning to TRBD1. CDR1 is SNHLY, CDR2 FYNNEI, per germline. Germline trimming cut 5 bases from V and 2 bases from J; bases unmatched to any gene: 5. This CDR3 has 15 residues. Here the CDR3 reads CASSKQGSNTGELFF. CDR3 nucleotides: TGTGCCAGCAGTAAACAGGGGTCAAACACCGGGGAGCTGTTTTTT.

In nucleotides, the CDR3 is TGTGCCAGCAGCCCGTGGCGGGAGGTGGAGACCCAGTACTTC. It specifies CASSPWREVETQYF. The rearrangement links TRBV28 to TRBJ2-5; 8 nucleotides agree with TRBD2. The V segment lost 6 bases and the J segment 5 bases; nucleotides outside the gene matches: 8. Germline CDR1 and CDR2: MDHEN and SYDVKM. CDR3 length: 14 residues.

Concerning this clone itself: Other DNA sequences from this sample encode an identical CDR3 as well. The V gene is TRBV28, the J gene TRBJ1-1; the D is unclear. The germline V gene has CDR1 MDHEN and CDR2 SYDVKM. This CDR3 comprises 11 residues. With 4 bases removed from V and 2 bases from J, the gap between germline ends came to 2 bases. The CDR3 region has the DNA TGTGCCAGCAGTTCTAACACTGAAGCTTTCTTT. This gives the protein CASSSNTEAFF. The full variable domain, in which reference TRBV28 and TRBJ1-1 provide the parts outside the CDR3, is DVKVTQSSRYLVKRTGEKVFLECVQDMDHENMFWYRQDPGLGLRLIYFSYDVKMKEKGDIPEGYSVSREKKERFSLILESASTNQTSMYLCASSSNTEAFFGQGTRLTVV.

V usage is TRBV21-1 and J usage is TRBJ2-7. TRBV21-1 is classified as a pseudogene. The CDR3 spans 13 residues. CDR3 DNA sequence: TGTGCCAGCAGCCTTGGGGAACGTTACGAGCAGTACTTC. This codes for CASSLGERYEQYF.

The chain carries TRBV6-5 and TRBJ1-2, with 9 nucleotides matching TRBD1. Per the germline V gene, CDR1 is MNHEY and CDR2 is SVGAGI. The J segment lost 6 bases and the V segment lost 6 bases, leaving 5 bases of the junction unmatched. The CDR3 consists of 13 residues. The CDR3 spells CASRRTGVNGYTF. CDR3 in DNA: TGTGCCAGCAGGCGGACAGGGGTCAATGGCTACACCTTC.

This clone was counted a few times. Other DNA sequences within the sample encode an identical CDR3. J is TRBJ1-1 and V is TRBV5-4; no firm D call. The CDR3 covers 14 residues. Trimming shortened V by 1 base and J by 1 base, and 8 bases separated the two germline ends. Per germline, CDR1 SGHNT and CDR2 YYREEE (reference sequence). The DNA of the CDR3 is TGTGCCAGCAGCTTGTCGACCGCGAACACTGAAGCTTTCTTT. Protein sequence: CASSLSTANTEAFF.

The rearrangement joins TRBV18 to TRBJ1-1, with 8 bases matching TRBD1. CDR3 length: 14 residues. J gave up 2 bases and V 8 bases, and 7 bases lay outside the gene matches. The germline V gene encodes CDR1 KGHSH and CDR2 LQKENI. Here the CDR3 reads CASTLDRGNTEAFF. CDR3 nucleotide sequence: TGTGCCAGCACCCTAGACAGGGGAAACACTGAAGCTTTCTTT.

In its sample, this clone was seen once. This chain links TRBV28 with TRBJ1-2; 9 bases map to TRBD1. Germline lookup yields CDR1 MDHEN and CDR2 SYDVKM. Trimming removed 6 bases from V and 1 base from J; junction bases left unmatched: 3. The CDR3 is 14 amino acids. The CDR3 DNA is TGTGCCAGCAGGACGGGACAGGGTAACTATGGCTACACCTTC. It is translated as CASRTGQGNYGYTF.

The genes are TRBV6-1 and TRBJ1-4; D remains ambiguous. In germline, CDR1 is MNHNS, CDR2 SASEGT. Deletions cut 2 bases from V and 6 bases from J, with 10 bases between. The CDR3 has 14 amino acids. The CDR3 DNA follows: TGTGCCAGCAGTGAAATGCTTGCAGATGAAAAACTGTTTTTT. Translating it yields CASSEMLADEKLFF.